A selection of T cell receptor beta chains follows, all from one sample in a study of cytomegalovirus exposure and HLA in healthy donors. The table came from immunoSEQ multiplex PCR; TCRdb's copy has only in-frame clones and leaves some out. The table has some 150,000 clones, 80% seen once; the top ten hold about 5.6%. Sequencing was performed on PBMCs. The receptors shown here come from a woman aged 40 to 50 in good health and CMV-seropositive. The CDR3 runs from the conserved cysteine through the conserved F or W. Fields, in order: V gene, J gene, clone size, D gene, CDR3 protein, CDR3 DNA. The D gene is left open where the match is weak. Size is omitted from some rows. Given values are once, few, many or a class for expanded clones.

V: TRBV18; J: TRBJ2-5; size: -; D: -; CDR3: CASSPTGNNQETQYF; DNA: TGTGCCAGCTCACCCACGGGAAACAACCAAGAGACCCAGTACTTC
V: TRBV7-6; J: TRBJ2-2; size: once; D: TRBD2; CDR3: CASSPQPSGKTGELFF; DNA: TGTGCCAGCAGCCCGCAACCTAGCGGGAAGACCGGGGAGCTGTTTTTT
V: TRBV7-2; J: TRBJ2-5; size: few; D: -; CDR3: CASSRIWGPRPQETQYF; DNA: TGTGCCAGCAGCCGCATTTGGGGGCCCAGACCTCAAGAGACCCAGTACTTC
V: TRBV28; J: TRBJ2-6; size: -; D: -; CDR3: CASSFGAGANVLTF; DNA: TGTGCCAGCAGTTTCGGGGCTGGGGCCAACGTCCTGACTTTC
V: TRBV30; J: TRBJ1-2; size: -; D: TRBD1; CDR3: CAWSRRGNYGYTF; DNA: TGTGCCTGGAGTCGCAGGGGGAACTATGGCTACACCTTC
V: TRBV19; J: TRBJ2-3; size: few; D: TRBD2; CDR3: CASSLRLASNTDTQYF; DNA: TGTGCCAGTAGCCTCCGACTAGCGAGCAACACAGATACGCAGTATTTT
V: TRBV28; J: TRBJ2-2; size: -; D: -; CDR3: CASRLGQVTTGELFF; DNA: TGTGCCAGCAGGTTGGGGCAGGTGACCACCGGGGAGCTGTTTTTT
V: TRBV19; J: TRBJ2-3; size: -; D: -; CDR3: CASKKLGGTDTQYF; DNA: TGTGCCAGTAAAAAGCTAGGAGGCACAGATACGCAGTATTTT
V: TRBV15; J: TRBJ2-7; size: -; D: TRBD2; CDR3: CATRRALGGRLISEQYF; DNA: TGTGCCACCAGGAGAGCATTAGGCGGGAGGCTCATTAGCGAGCAGTACTTC
V: TRBV25-1; J: TRBJ2-7; size: -; D: TRBD2; CDR3: CASSDWDRTSGSLYEQYF; DNA: TGTGCCAGCAGTGACTGGGACAGAACTAGCGGGAGTCTCTACGAGCAGTACTTC
V: TRBV15; J: TRBJ1-1; size: -; D: -; CDR3: CATSREAGLPEAFF; DNA: TGTGCCACCAGCAGAGAAGCGGGACTTCCTGAAGCTTTCTTT
V: TRBV27; J: TRBJ2-7; size: few; D: TRBD2; CDR3: CASSLYGRSYEQYF; DNA: TGTGCCAGCAGTTTATACGGGAGGTCCTACGAGCAGTACTTC
V: TRBV7-9; J: TRBJ2-3; size: -; D: TRBD2; CDR3: CASSLFGRERGDTQYF; DNA: TGTGCCAGCAGCTTATTTGGGCGGGAGCGCGGAGATACGCAGTATTTT
V: TRBV28; J: TRBJ2-7; size: -; D: -; CDR3: CASSFLYEQYF; DNA: TGTGCCAGCAGTTTTCTGTACGAGCAGTACTTC
V: TRBV10-2; J: TRBJ1-1; size: -; D: -; CDR3: CASSPGGVTEAFF; DNA: TGCGCCAGCAGCCCGGGGGGGGTCACTGAAGCTTTCTTT
V: TRBV19; J: TRBJ2-7; size: -; D: TRBD1; CDR3: CASSRDRGNEQYF; DNA: TGTGCCAGTAGTCGGGACAGGGGGAACGAGCAGTACTTC
V: TRBV6-5; J: TRBJ1-2; size: -; D: -; CDR3: CASQRQPNYGYTF; DNA: TGTGCCAGCCAGAGACAGCCGAACTATGGCTACACCTTC
V: TRBV2; J: TRBJ2-3; size: few; D: TRBD2; CDR3: CASSAGGTSFNTQYF; DNA: TGTGCCAGCAGTGCCGGGGGGACTTCCTTTAATACGCAGTATTTT
V: TRBV12-5; J: TRBJ2-7; size: -; D: -; CDR3: CASLLAGAYEQYF; DNA: TGTGCTAGCCTACTAGCAGGTGCCTACGAGCAGTACTTC
V: TRBV7-9; J: TRBJ1-1; size: -; D: -; CDR3: CASSPRPTNTEAFF; DNA: TGTGCCAGCAGCCCCCGACCGACAAACACTGAAGCTTTCTTT
V: TRBV6-5; J: TRBJ2-1; size: -; D: TRBD2; CDR3: CASSPGTSARNEQFF; DNA: TGTGCCAGCAGTCCCGGGACTAGCGCCCGCAATGAGCAGTTCTTC
V: TRBV18; J: TRBJ2-3; size: -; D: -; CDR3: CASSLVQGTTDTQYF; DNA: TGTGCCAGCTCACTTGTCCAGGGGACCACAGATACGCAGTATTTT
V: TRBV14; J: TRBJ2-3; size: -; D: TRBD2; CDR3: CASSPPGRSTDTQYF; DNA: TGTGCCAGCAGCCCGCCCGGGAGGTCCACAGATACGCAGTATTTT
V: TRBV2; J: TRBJ2-3; size: once; D: TRBD1; CDR3: CASRLTGGTDTQYF; DNA: TGTGCCAGCAGACTGACAGGGGGCACAGATACGCAGTATTTT
V: TRBV19; J: TRBJ2-3; size: -; D: TRBD1; CDR3: CASSRTGGSTDTQYF; DNA: TGTGCCAGTAGTCGAACAGGGGGTAGCACAGATACGCAGTATTTT
V: TRBV6-1; J: TRBJ2-3; size: -; D: TRBD1; CDR3: CASSVDRGPDTQYF; DNA: TGTGCCAGCAGTGTTGACAGGGGCCCAGATACGCAGTATTTT
V: TRBV6-1; J: TRBJ1-1; size: -; D: TRBD1; CDR3: CASRGQGGTEAFF; DNA: TGTGCCAGCAGAGGACAGGGTGGGACTGAAGCTTTCTTT
V: TRBV2; J: TRBJ2-5; size: once; D: -; CDR3: CASSKRRALNQETQYF; DNA: TGTGCCAGCAGTAAAAGGAGGGCCCTAAACCAAGAGACCCAGTACTTC